This T cell receptor (beta chain) is drawn from a study of human T cells and chemical hapten exposure. This clonotype has a handful of counts. Its cognate antigen is unknown. General observations from the study: The number of TCRs above 1 in 1000 frequency did not change after DPC sensitization.

The time point: healthy volunteer bleed at 2 weeks. It was unfractionated whole blood from which total RNA was extracted. Germline lookup yields CDR1 SNHLY and CDR2 FYNNEI. This CDR3 is 12 amino acids long. The V segment lost 6 bases and the J segment 6 bases; nucleotides outside the gene matches: 3. The study's library attached unique molecular identifiers to single cDNA molecules. TCRdb redid the calling of the RACE reads with MiXCR, one entry per CDR3 protein. The sample lists about 130,000 distinct CDR3 sequences; around 8.2% were seen once. This rearrangement joins TRBV2 to TRBJ1-1; 8 nucleotides agree with TRBD1. This clonotype was obtained from a male donor in good health. Some clones in this sample may be carry-over from other donors' samples. Material for sequencing was whole blood. CDR3: CASSEQGAEAFF. As DNA, the CDR3 is TGTGCCAGCAGCGAACAGGGGGCTGAAGCTTTCTTT.